The 20 T cell receptor beta chains reported below all come from one sample, sequenced in a study of blood T cell repertoires in COVID-19 (dated by TCRdb to the early 2020s). The library was prepared using the immunoSEQ multiplex PCR assay. Imported from immuneACCESS, the table was reduced by TCRdb to in-frame sequences with V and J called. These copies leave out some clones; in studies compared against another copy, an unresolved V gene accounts for under half, and the cause of the remainder is not known. The sample table holds roughly 16,000 clones, of which roughly 80% were seen once. In total, the top ten clones hold around a fifth of the sample. The sample comprised peripheral blood. The receptors derive from a man in his 60s with active or convalescent COVID-19.

This chain uses TRBV28 with TRBJ2-7, with 8 bases lining up with TRBD1. Germline CDR1 and CDR2: MDHEN and SYDVKM. V gave up 3 bases and J gave up 1 base; unmatched junction bases: 8. The CDR3 totals 16 residues. The CDR3 nucleotides are TGTGCCAGCAGTTTCCAACGGACAGGGCGGTCCTACGAGCAGTACTTC. It codes for CASSFQRTGRSYEQYF. The full variable domain, with the rest looked up from reference TRBV28 and TRBJ2-7, is DVKVTQSSRYLVKRTGEKVFLECVQDMDHENMFWYRQDPGLGLRLIYFSYDVKMKEKGDIPEGYSVSREKKERFSLILESASTNQTSMYLCASSFQRTGRSYEQYFGPGTRLTVT.

The genes are TRBV7-2 and TRBJ2-7, with 10 bases aligning to TRBD2. Germline V gene data show CDR1 as SGHTA and CDR2 as FQGNSA. Losses at the gene ends were 1 base for V and 4 bases for J; bases not matched to a gene: 10. The CDR3 spans 17 residues. CDR3 DNA sequence: TGTGCCAGCAGCTTAGTAGCGGGGGGCGCCGGGGGGTACGAGCAGTACTTC. Encoded protein: CASSLVAGGAGGYEQYF.

J is TRBJ2-2 and V is TRBV2; 7 bases line up with TRBD1. In germline, CDR1 is SNHLY, CDR2 FYNNEI. The CDR3 extends over 14 amino acids. J was trimmed by 6 bases and V by 6 bases; bases with no gene match: 7. The CDR3 loop is CASSETGRAGELFF. CDR3 nucleotides: TGTGCCAGCAGCGAGACAGGGCGAGCCGGGGAGCTGTTTTTT.

The V call is TRBV5-4, the J call TRBJ2-1; TRBD2 matches 9 bases. Germline lookup yields CDR1 SGHNT and CDR2 YYREEE (reference sequence). The V segment lost 3 bases and the J segment 8 bases; nucleotides outside the gene matches: 9. The CDR3 loop spans 15 amino acids. The CDR3 reads CASSYGTSWTDEQFF. The CDR3 DNA is TGTGCCAGCAGCTACGGGACTAGCTGGACCGATGAGCAGTTCTTC.

This rearrangement joins TRBV29-1 to TRBJ1-4; D gene unclear. This CDR3 comprises 13 residues. Per the germline V gene, CDR1 is SQVTM and CDR2 is ANQGSEA. V was shortened by 6 bases and J by 8 bases, with 16 bases between the two germline ends. CDR3 in amino acids: CSVGGAGSEKLFF. The DNA for the CDR3 is TGCAGCGTCGGAGGAGCGGGTTCGGAAAAACTGTTTTTT.

This clone was seen only once. The rearrangement uses TRBV28 and TRBJ2-2; 7 bases are a match to TRBD1. The ends lost 6 bases at V and 7 bases at J; junction bases unmatched: 8. Germline-derived CDR1 and CDR2 are MDHEN and SYDVKM. This CDR3 comprises 14 residues. CDR3 in amino acids: CASRIQGNGGELFF. CDR3 sequence (DNA): TGTGCCAGCAGAATACAGGGGAATGGCGGGGAGCTGTTTTTT.

The chain employs TRBV19 and TRBJ1-5; D remains ambiguous. The CDR3 spans 15 residues. Germline CDR1 LNHDA, CDR2 SQIVND (reference sequence). V lost 6 bases and J 0 bases, leaving 12 bases between the germline ends. CDR3 sequence: CASRGGRTSNQPQHF. CDR3 in DNA: TGTGCCAGTAGAGGAGGGAGGACTAGCAATCAGCCCCAGCATTTT.

The rearrangement joins TRBV27 to TRBJ1-1, with 7 bases identical to TRBD1. The CDR3 covers 16 residues. CDR1 MNHEY and CDR2 SMNVEV come from the germline V gene (reference sequence). V trimming: 5 bases; J trimming: 6 bases; junction bases outside the gene matches: 15. CDR3 sequence: CASSPLPMQGVSEAFF. The CDR3 nucleotides read TGTGCCAGCAGTCCCCTCCCTATGCAGGGGGTCTCTGAAGCTTTCTTT.

The chain recombines TRBV7-2 with TRBJ2-5; 7 positions match TRBD2. The CDR3 contains 16 residues. V was pared by 0 bases and J by 5 bases, with 9 bases of the junction left unmatched. Germline lookup yields CDR1 SGHTA and CDR2 FQGNSA. The CDR3 here is CASSLALRASGETQYF. The CDR3 DNA sequence: TGTGCCAGCAGCTTAGCGCTCCGGGCTAGCGGCGAGACCCAGTACTTC.

The chain joins TRBV5-5 to TRBJ1-5, with no clear D. Germline-derived CDR1 and CDR2 are SGHKS and YYEKEE (reference sequence). This CDR3 is 14 amino acids long. The V end lost 2 bases, the J end lost 0 bases, and 6 bases lay between the germline ends. CDR3 in amino acids: CASSLHVSNQPQHF. CDR3 bases: TGTGCCAGCAGCTTACACGTTAGCAATCAGCCCCAGCATTTT.

The table lists this clone with a count of one. The V and J genes are TRBV7-9 and TRBJ2-1; D is undetermined. This CDR3 is 13 amino acids long. V lost 2 bases, J lost 10 bases, and 12 bases lay in between. CDR1 SEHNR and CDR2 FQNEAQ come from the germline V gene (reference sequence). CDR3 amino acids: CASSLSSGTEQFF. The CDR3 DNA reads TGTGCCAGCAGCTTATCCTCAGGAACCGAGCAGTTCTTC.

The chain joins TRBV2 to TRBJ1-6, with a tentative D call TRBD1 (6 bases). This CDR3 contains 14 residues. V was pared by 4 bases and J by 9 bases, with 13 bases between. In germline, CDR1 is SNHLY, CDR2 FYNNEI. In DNA form, the CDR3 reads TGTGCCAGCAGTGTACAGGGCGTGGGTTCACCCCTCCACTTT. Protein product: CASSVQGVGSPLHF.

This sequence joins TRBV28 and TRBJ1-2; TRBD1 is a possible D gene (5 bases). Germline V gene data show CDR1 as MDHEN and CDR2 as SYDVKM. There are 16 residues in the CDR3. V dropped 6 bases and J dropped 5 bases, with 22 bases sitting between them. The CDR3 sequence: CASSSEAGGRNYGYTF. CDR3 nucleotides: TGTGCCAGCAGCTCCGAGGCGGGGGGTAGGAATTATGGCTACACCTTC.

This sequence joins TRBV6-2 or TRBV6-3 and TRBJ2-5; 13 bases are shared with TRBD2. CDR3 length equals 15 residues. Trimming at V came to 2 bases and at J to 4 bases, leaving 1 base not matched to a gene. Germline V gene lookup returns CDR1 MNHEY and CDR2 SVGEGT. CDR3 nucleotide sequence: TGTGCCAGCAGTTACACTAGCGGGGGGGCAGAGACCCAGTACTTC. It is translated as CASSYTSGGAETQYF.

The V gene is TRBV5-1, the J gene TRBJ2-6, with D possibly matching TRBD2 (5 bases). The CDR3 loop spans 16 amino acids. The germline CDR1 and CDR2 sequences are SGHRS and YFSETQ. The germline V and J ends were trimmed by 0 bases and 0 bases, with 7 bases remaining between them. The CDR3 DNA reads TGCGCCAGCAGCTTGGCCGCGGGCTCTGGGGCCAACGTCCTGACTTTC. Amino acid sequence: CASSLAAGSGANVLTF.

CDR3 sequence (DNA): TGTGCCACCAGTGCTGAGGACAGGGGCTCAGATACGCAGTATTTT. This translates into CATSAEDRGSDTQYF. The chain joins TRBV24-1 to TRBJ2-3, with 9 positions matching TRBD1. J was trimmed by 4 bases and V by 5 bases; bases with no gene match: 6. In germline, CDR1 is KGHDR, CDR2 SFDVKD. The CDR3 spans 15 residues.

This clone was observed once. Its ends do not fully match the called genes, so a read error is possible. The chain joins TRBV14 to TRBJ2-5; D is perhaps TRBD1 (6 bases). This CDR3 is built from 12 residues. The germline gives CDR1 SGHDN, CDR2 FVKESK. CDR3 nucleotides: TGTGCCAGCAGCCAGACCAGACAGGATTACAACTTC. It codes for CASSQTRQDYNF.

The chain employs TRBV5-4 and TRBJ2-5, with 10 bases identical to TRBD2. The V segment lost 0 bases and the J segment 1 base; nucleotides outside the gene matches: 0. Germline CDR1 reads SGHNT; CDR2 reads YYREEE (reference sequence). There are 15 residues in the CDR3. The CDR3 nucleotides are TGTGCCAGCAGCTTGGGACTAGCGGGCCAAGAGACCCAGTACTTC. This sequence encodes CASSLGLAGQETQYF.

By proportion, this clone is medium-sized. The chain links TRBV2 to TRBJ1-4, with 7 bases aligning to TRBD1. The CDR3 covers 14 residues. V trimming: 7 bases; J trimming: 8 bases; junction bases outside the gene matches: 10. Germline loops: CDR1 SNHLY, CDR2 FYNNEI. CDR3 sequence reads: CASNFQGVEEKLFF. In nucleotides, the CDR3 is TGTGCCAGCAATTTCCAGGGGGTGGAGGAAAAACTGTTTTTT.

This chain connects TRBV10-1 to TRBJ2-3, with 10 bases that match TRBD2. The length of the CDR3 is 14 residues. CDR1 WNHNN and CDR2 SYGVQD come from the germline V gene (reference sequence). The V segment lost 5 bases and the J segment 2 bases; nucleotides outside the gene matches: 1. The CDR3: CASSSGRATDTQYF. CDR3 sequence (DNA): TGCGCCAGCAGTAGCGGGAGGGCCACAGATACGCAGTATTTT.